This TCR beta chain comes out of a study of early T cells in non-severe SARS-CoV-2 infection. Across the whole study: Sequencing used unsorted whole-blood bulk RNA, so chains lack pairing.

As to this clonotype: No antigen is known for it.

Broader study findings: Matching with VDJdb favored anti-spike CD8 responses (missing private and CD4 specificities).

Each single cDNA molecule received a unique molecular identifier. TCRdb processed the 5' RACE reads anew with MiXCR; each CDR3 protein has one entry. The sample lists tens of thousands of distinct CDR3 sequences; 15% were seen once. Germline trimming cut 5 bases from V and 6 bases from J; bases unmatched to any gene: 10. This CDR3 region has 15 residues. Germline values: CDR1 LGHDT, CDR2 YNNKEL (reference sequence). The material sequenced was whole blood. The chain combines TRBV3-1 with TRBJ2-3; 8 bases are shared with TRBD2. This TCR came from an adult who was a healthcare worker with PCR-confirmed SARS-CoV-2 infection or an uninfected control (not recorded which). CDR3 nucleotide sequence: TGTGCCAGCAGCACAAGCGGGAGTACCGTGGATACGCAGTATTTT. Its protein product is CASSTSGSTVDTQYF.